This TCR beta chain was identified during a study of blood T cells in healthy people across ages. This clonotype was observed at least ten times. V lost 4 bases, J lost 6 bases, and 5 bases stayed unmatched. The CDR3 is made up of 14 amino acids. Researchers report isolating at least 6.5 million PBMCs per sample. The second PCR ran roughly 7 to 12 cycles with a sample-barcoded 5' primer and J-beta primers. Each CDR3 protein is one row after TCRdb ran MiXCR on the 5' RACE reads. The table records 1.5 million to 2 million distinct CDR3 sequences, about 28% of them present only once. The sequence was collected from a woman in her 30s in good health. V and J are TRBV12-3 or TRBV12-4 and TRBJ2-1; the match to TRBD1 covers 8 bases. What was sequenced was blood. CDR3 nucleotides: TGTGCCAGCAGTTACCTTACAGGGGGCAATGAGCAGTTCTTC. This codes for CASSYLTGGNEQFF.